Listed below are T cell receptor beta chains from one sample, sequenced in a study of cytomegalovirus exposure and HLA in healthy donors. The table came from immunoSEQ multiplex PCR; TCRdb's copy has only in-frame clones and leaves some out. The profile covers 160,000 or so clones, with 85% to 90% appearing a single time and approximately 1.5% taken by the ten largest. The sequencing sample was made of PBMCs. The receptors come from a woman aged 25 to 39 in good health and CMV-seronegative. Both conserved end residues are part of each CDR3. The D gene is left open where the match is weak. Where a row states a size, it is once, few, many or the class of an expanded clone; other rows omit it.

d_gene: TRBD1
j_gene: TRBJ2-7
v_gene: TRBV4-1
abundance: once
CDR3aa: CASSQGTGNRHEQYF
CDR3nt: TGCGCCAGCAGCCAAGGGACAGGGAATCGTCACGAGCAGTACTTC

d_gene: -
j_gene: TRBJ1-4
v_gene: TRBV10-3
abundance: -
CDR3aa: CAISGAGSNEKLFF
CDR3nt: TGTGCCATCAGTGGGGCAGGATCGAATGAAAAACTGTTTTTT

d_gene: -
j_gene: TRBJ2-5
v_gene: TRBV18
abundance: -
CDR3aa: CASSPEVGLETQYF
CDR3nt: TGTGCCAGCTCACCAGAGGTGGGTCTGGAGACCCAGTACTTC

d_gene: -
j_gene: TRBJ2-7
v_gene: TRBV4-2
abundance: -
CDR3aa: CASSQDGGVEYEQYF
CDR3nt: TGTGCCAGCAGCCAAGATGGAGGGGTTGAATACGAGCAGTACTTC

d_gene: TRBD1
j_gene: TRBJ1-1
v_gene: TRBV7-8
abundance: -
CDR3aa: CASSWQTGSNTEAFF
CDR3nt: TGTGCCAGCAGCTGGCAGACAGGGAGTAATACTGAAGCTTTCTTT

d_gene: -
j_gene: TRBJ2-3
v_gene: TRBV25-1
abundance: once
CDR3aa: CASSEVGRGGKADTQYF
CDR3nt: TGTGCCAGCAGTGAAGTGGGTAGGGGAGGTAAGGCAGATACGCAGTATTTT

d_gene: -
j_gene: TRBJ1-4
v_gene: TRBV18
abundance: once
CDR3aa: CASSPLTGFREKLFF
CDR3nt: TGTGCCAGCTCACCTTTAACGGGTTTCCGTGAAAAACTGTTTTTT

d_gene: -
j_gene: TRBJ1-2
v_gene: TRBV7-9
abundance: -
CDR3aa: CASSLAVTEDLGYTF
CDR3nt: TGTGCCAGCAGCTTAGCGGTGACAGAGGACCTAGGCTACACCTTC

d_gene: -
j_gene: TRBJ2-3
v_gene: TRBV2
abundance: -
CDR3aa: CASSEGGVFTDTQYF
CDR3nt: TGTGCCAGCAGTGAAGGCGGAGTGTTCACAGATACGCAGTATTTT

d_gene: -
j_gene: TRBJ1-5
v_gene: TRBV19
abundance: -
CDR3aa: CASSTSSRTGNQPQHF
CDR3nt: TGTGCCAGTAGTACCTCTTCTCGGACGGGGAATCAGCCCCAGCATTTT

d_gene: -
j_gene: TRBJ1-2
v_gene: TRBV4-2
abundance: -
CDR3aa: CASSQARTRNYGYTF
CDR3nt: TGTGCCAGCAGCCAAGCCCGAACGAGGAACTATGGCTACACCTTC

d_gene: TRBD1
j_gene: TRBJ2-1
v_gene: TRBV27
abundance: -
CDR3aa: CASSLGQGLSNEQFF
CDR3nt: TGTGCCAGCAGTTTGGGACAGGGCCTAAGCAATGAGCAGTTCTTC

d_gene: TRBD1
j_gene: TRBJ2-1
v_gene: TRBV11-2
abundance: -
CDR3aa: CASSRTGAIEQFF
CDR3nt: TGTGCCAGCAGCCGGACAGGGGCGATTGAGCAGTTCTTC

d_gene: TRBD1
j_gene: TRBJ1-6
v_gene: TRBV19
abundance: -
CDR3aa: CASSMAGQARSPLHF
CDR3nt: TGTGCCAGTAGTATGGCAGGACAGGCACGATCACCCCTCCACTTT

d_gene: TRBD2
j_gene: TRBJ2-5
v_gene: TRBV7-2
abundance: -
CDR3aa: CASSTTRGRETQYF
CDR3nt: TGTGCCAGCAGCACCACGCGGGGGAGGGAGACCCAGTACTTC

d_gene: -
j_gene: TRBJ1-5
v_gene: TRBV6-1
abundance: -
CDR3aa: CASSEQGRDQPQHF
CDR3nt: TGTGCCAGCAGTGAACAGGGTAGGGATCAGCCCCAGCATTTT

d_gene: TRBD1
j_gene: TRBJ1-3
v_gene: TRBV30
abundance: -
CDR3aa: CAWSVRDRVFSRGNTIYF
CDR3nt: TGTGCCTGGAGTGTCCGGGACAGGGTTTTCTCGAGAGGAAACACCATATATTTT

d_gene: TRBD1
j_gene: TRBJ1-1
v_gene: TRBV5-1
abundance: once
CDR3aa: CASSPGQGRTEAFF
CDR3nt: TGCGCCAGCAGCCCAGGACAGGGCCGGACTGAAGCTTTCTTT

d_gene: -
j_gene: TRBJ2-5
v_gene: TRBV28
abundance: -
CDR3aa: CASSFFGGRKTQYF
CDR3nt: TGTGCCAGCAGTTTCTTCGGGGGGCGGAAGACCCAGTACTTC

d_gene: -
j_gene: TRBJ1-6
v_gene: TRBV10-3
abundance: -
CDR3aa: CAIRDLEAGDSPLHF
CDR3nt: TGTGCCATCAGAGATCTCGAGGCAGGGGATTCACCCCTCCACTTT

d_gene: TRBD1
j_gene: TRBJ1-6
v_gene: TRBV2
abundance: -
CDR3aa: CASRGQGPNSPLHF
CDR3nt: TGTGCCAGCAGAGGACAGGGCCCTAATTCACCCCTCCACTTT

d_gene: -
j_gene: TRBJ2-7
v_gene: TRBV6-5
abundance: -
CDR3aa: CASSYSRFGIDEQYF
CDR3nt: TGTGCCAGCAGTTACTCACGCTTCGGTATCGACGAGCAGTACTTC

d_gene: -
j_gene: TRBJ1-2
v_gene: TRBV18
abundance: few
CDR3aa: CASSPGGAEYGYTF
CDR3nt: TGTGCCAGCTCACCAGGGGGGGCTGAGTATGGCTACACCTTC

d_gene: -
j_gene: TRBJ2-1
v_gene: TRBV6-1
abundance: -
CDR3aa: CASSEGGGLSSYNEQFF
CDR3nt: TGTGCCAGCAGTGAAGGAGGCGGATTAAGCTCCTACAATGAGCAGTTCTTC

d_gene: TRBD2
j_gene: TRBJ2-1
v_gene: TRBV7-2
abundance: -
CDR3aa: CASSRLFRTSGSNEQFF
CDR3nt: TGTGCCAGCAGCCGACTCTTCCGGACTAGCGGTTCGAATGAGCAGTTCTTC

d_gene: TRBD2
j_gene: TRBJ2-1
v_gene: TRBV4-1
abundance: -
CDR3aa: CASSQGTSGGAADEQFF
CDR3nt: TGCGCCAGCAGCCAAGGAACTAGCGGGGGGGCCGCCGATGAGCAGTTCTTC

d_gene: -
j_gene: TRBJ1-5
v_gene: TRBV6-1
abundance: -
CDR3aa: CASNDRSNQPQHF
CDR3nt: TGTGCCAGCAATGACAGGAGCAATCAGCCCCAGCATTTT

d_gene: TRBD1
j_gene: TRBJ1-2
v_gene: TRBV27
abundance: once
CDR3aa: CASSLAGPQGARGYTF
CDR3nt: TGTGCCAGCAGTTTGGCCGGACCCCAGGGGGCTAGGGGCTACACCTTC

d_gene: TRBD2
j_gene: TRBJ2-5
v_gene: TRBV5-5
abundance: -
CDR3aa: CASSLDGLGGETQYF
CDR3nt: TGTGCCAGCAGCTTGGACGGACTGGGAGGGGAGACCCAGTACTTC

d_gene: TRBD1
j_gene: TRBJ1-2
v_gene: TRBV9
abundance: once
CDR3aa: CASSSGTGTNYGYTF
CDR3nt: TGTGCCAGCAGCAGCGGGACAGGCACTAACTATGGCTACACCTTC

d_gene: -
j_gene: TRBJ1-1
v_gene: TRBV27
abundance: -
CDR3aa: CASSPNGGNTEAFF
CDR3nt: TGTGCCAGCAGTCCAAACGGGGGTAACACTGAAGCTTTCTTT

d_gene: -
j_gene: TRBJ2-7
v_gene: TRBV15
abundance: -
CDR3aa: CATSRDKNREQYF
CDR3nt: TGTGCCACCAGCAGAGATAAGAACAGGGAGCAGTACTTC

d_gene: -
j_gene: TRBJ1-4
v_gene: TRBV12-2
abundance: -
CDR3aa: CASRSRGGTNEKLFF
CDR3nt: TGTGCAAGTCGCTCGAGGGGGGGGACTAATGAAAAACTGTTTTTT

d_gene: TRBD1
j_gene: TRBJ1-1
v_gene: TRBV27
abundance: -
CDR3aa: CASSYAGGNTEAFF
CDR3nt: TGTGCCAGCAGTTATGCAGGGGGCAACACTGAAGCTTTCTTT

d_gene: -
j_gene: TRBJ1-1
v_gene: TRBV6-1
abundance: -
CDR3aa: CASSEIAVAAFF
CDR3nt: TGTGCCAGCAGTGAAATCGCAGTAGCCGCTTTCTTT

d_gene: -
j_gene: TRBJ2-2
v_gene: TRBV2
abundance: -
CDR3aa: CASSGPGFITGELFF
CDR3nt: TGTGCCAGCAGTGGTCCAGGGTTCATAACCGGGGAGCTGTTTTTT

d_gene: -
j_gene: TRBJ2-1
v_gene: TRBV5-1
abundance: -
CDR3aa: CASSSRTGAGGEQFF
CDR3nt: TGCGCCAGCAGCTCCCGGACAGGAGCCGGGGGTGAGCAGTTCTTC

d_gene: TRBD1
j_gene: TRBJ1-6
v_gene: TRBV10-1
abundance: -
CDR3aa: CASHRGPAGESPLHF
CDR3nt: TGCGCCAGCCACAGGGGGCCGGCTGGCGAATCACCCCTCCACTTT

d_gene: -
j_gene: TRBJ2-7
v_gene: TRBV5-1
abundance: -
CDR3aa: CASSLDFGAFEQYF
CDR3nt: TGCGCCAGCAGCTTGGATTTTGGGGCTTTCGAGCAGTACTTC

d_gene: TRBD1
j_gene: TRBJ2-6
v_gene: TRBV10-1
abundance: -
CDR3aa: CASSVRDRVSGANVLTF
CDR3nt: TGCGCCAGCAGTGTCCGGGACAGGGTTTCTGGGGCCAACGTCCTGACTTTC

d_gene: -
j_gene: TRBJ1-1
v_gene: TRBV9
abundance: -
CDR3aa: CASSTQVMNTEAFF
CDR3nt: TGTGCCAGCAGCACGCAGGTTATGAACACTGAAGCTTTCTTT

d_gene: -
j_gene: TRBJ1-2
v_gene: TRBV25-1
abundance: -
CDR3aa: CASSWTDSYGYTF
CDR3nt: TGTGCCAGCAGCTGGACAGACTCCTATGGCTACACCTTC

d_gene: TRBD1
j_gene: TRBJ1-1
v_gene: TRBV6-5
abundance: -
CDR3aa: CASKKRQGRTEAFF
CDR3nt: TGTGCCAGCAAGAAAAGACAGGGCCGTACTGAAGCTTTCTTT

d_gene: TRBD1
j_gene: TRBJ1-2
v_gene: TRBV10-1
abundance: -
CDR3aa: CASSADRASSVDGYTF
CDR3nt: TGCGCCAGCAGTGCCGACAGGGCCTCTTCAGTGGATGGCTACACCTTC

d_gene: -
j_gene: TRBJ1-5
v_gene: TRBV9
abundance: few
CDR3aa: CASSVDPDSRRPQHF
CDR3nt: TGTGCCAGCAGCGTAGACCCGGACTCTCGGCGGCCCCAGCATTTT